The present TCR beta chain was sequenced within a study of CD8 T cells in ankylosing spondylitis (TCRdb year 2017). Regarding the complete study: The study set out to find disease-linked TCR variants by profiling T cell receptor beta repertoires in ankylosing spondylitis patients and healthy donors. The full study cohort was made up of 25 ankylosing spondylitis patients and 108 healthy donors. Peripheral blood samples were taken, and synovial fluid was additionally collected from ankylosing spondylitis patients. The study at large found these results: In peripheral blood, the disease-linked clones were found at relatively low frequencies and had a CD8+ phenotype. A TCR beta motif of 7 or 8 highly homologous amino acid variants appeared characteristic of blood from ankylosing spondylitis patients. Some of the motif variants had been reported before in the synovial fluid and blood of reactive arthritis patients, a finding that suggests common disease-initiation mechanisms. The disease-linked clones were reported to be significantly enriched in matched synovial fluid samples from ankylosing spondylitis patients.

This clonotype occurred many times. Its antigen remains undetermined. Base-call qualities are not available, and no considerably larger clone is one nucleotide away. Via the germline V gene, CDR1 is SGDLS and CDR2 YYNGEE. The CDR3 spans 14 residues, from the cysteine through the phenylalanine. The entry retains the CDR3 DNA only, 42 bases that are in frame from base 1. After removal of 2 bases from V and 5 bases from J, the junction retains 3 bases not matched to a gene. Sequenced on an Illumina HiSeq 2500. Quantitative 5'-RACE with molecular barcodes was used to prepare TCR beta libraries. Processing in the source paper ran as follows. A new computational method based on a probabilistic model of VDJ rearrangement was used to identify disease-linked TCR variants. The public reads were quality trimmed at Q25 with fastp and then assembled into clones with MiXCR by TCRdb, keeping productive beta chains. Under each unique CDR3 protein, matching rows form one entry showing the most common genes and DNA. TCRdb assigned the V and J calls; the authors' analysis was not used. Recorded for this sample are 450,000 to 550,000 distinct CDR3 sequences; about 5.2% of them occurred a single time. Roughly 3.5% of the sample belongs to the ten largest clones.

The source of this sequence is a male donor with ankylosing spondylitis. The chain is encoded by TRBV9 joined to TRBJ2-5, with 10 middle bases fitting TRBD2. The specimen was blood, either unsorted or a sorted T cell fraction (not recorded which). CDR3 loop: CASSVGSGRETQYF. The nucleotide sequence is TGTGCCAGCAGCGTTGGTAGCGGGAGGGAGACCCAGTACTTC.